This note documents a single TCR beta chain sequence. These data originate in a study of OX40 agonist ivuxolimab in advanced cancers. Overall study context: Every 2 weeks, patients received ivuxolimab intravenously, dosed at 0.01 to 10 mg/kg. Partial response was recorded in three patients: one hepatocellular carcinoma and two cutaneous melanoma cases.

TCRdb's table, derived via immunoSEQ multiplex PCR, lists solely in-frame clones and lacks some. The data show around 55,000 clones, roughly 86% seen once. The germline gives CDR1 SGDLS, CDR2 YYNGEE. V dropped 7 bases and J dropped 6 bases, with 13 bases sitting between them. There are 12 residues in the CDR3. This sample comprised CD4+ or CD8+ T cells sorted from blood, obtained in a trial of the OX40 agonist ivuxolimab. This sequence originates from an adult with an advanced solid tumor such as melanoma, head and neck, liver or kidney cancer. The chain couples TRBV9 to TRBJ1-2; D is ambiguous. In DNA, the CDR3 is TGTGCCAGCTGCGGACTTAGTGATGGCTACACCTTC. It translates to CASCGLSDGYTF.